These 15 T cell receptor beta chains originate from one sample sequenced in a study of OX40 agonist ivuxolimab in advanced cancers. Using immunoSEQ multiplex PCR, the repertoire was profiled, and TCRdb retains in-frame clones only, with some absent. The profile covers approximately 17,000 clones, with 90% appearing a single time and 29% taken by the ten largest. This sample comprised CD4+ or CD8+ T cells sorted from blood, obtained in a trial of the OX40 agonist ivuxolimab. The receptors were gathered from an adult with an advanced solid tumor such as melanoma, head and neck, liver or kidney cancer.

The chain has TRBV21-1 and TRBJ2-7; the table assigns TRBD2, which was not confirmed against the DNA. TRBV21-1 is a pseudogene. CDR3 length equals 17 residues. The CDR3 loop is CASSKLEEREVSYEQYF. CDR3 DNA sequence: TGTGCCAGCAGCAAACTAGAGGAGCGGGAGGTCTCCTACGAGCAGTACTTC.

The rearrangement joins TRBV19 to TRBJ2-1; D gene unclear. Per germline, CDR1 LNHDA and CDR2 SQIVND (reference sequence). V dropped 6 bases and J dropped 9 bases, with 12 bases sitting between them. The CDR3 is made up of 12 amino acids. As DNA, the CDR3 is TGTGCCAGTAGGCCCGGACGTGCTGAGCAGTTCTTC. The encoded protein is CASRPGRAEQFF.

By its share, this clone is medium-sized. The V gene is TRBV28, the J gene TRBJ2-7; D unresolved. The CDR3 consists of 19 residues. CDR1 is MDHEN and CDR2 is SYDVKM in the germline V gene. Trimming cost V 0 bases and J 6 bases, with 27 bases left between them. The CDR3 is CASSLWIPTSPAAPTEQYF. CDR3 nucleotide sequence: TGTGCCAGCAGTTTATGGATACCCACCTCCCCGGCGGCCCCCACCGAGCAGTACTTC. The whole variable domain, filled in from reference TRBV28 and TRBJ2-7, reads DVKVTQSSRYLVKRTGEKVFLECVQDMDHENMFWYRQDPGLGLRLIYFSYDVKMKEKGDIPEGYSVSREKKERFSLILESASTNQTSMYLCASSLWIPTSPAAPTEQYFGPGTRLTVT.

The CDR3 DNA reads as TGTGCCAGCAGCCCACCCGGGAGGAGGGACAATGAGCAGTTCTTC. Protein: CASSPPGRRDNEQFF. V usage is TRBV5-5 and J usage is TRBJ2-1; 7 bases are shared with TRBD2. Germline loops: CDR1 SGHKS, CDR2 YYEKEE (reference sequence). Losses at the gene ends were 4 bases for V and 5 bases for J; bases not matched to a gene: 9. The CDR3 length is 15 residues. Drawing the rest from reference TRBV5-5 and TRBJ2-1, the complete variable domain is DAGVTQSPTHLIKTRGQQVTLRCSPISGHKSVSWYQQVLGQGPQFIFQYYEKEERGRGNFPDRFSARQFPNYSSELNVNALLLGDSALYLCASSPPGRRDNEQFFGPGTRLTVL.

The chain couples TRBV30 to TRBJ1-4; the D is unclear. CDR1 and CDR2 from the germline V gene are GTSNPN and SVGIG (reference sequence). This CDR3 is 13 amino acids long. V dropped 5 bases and J dropped 4 bases, with 11 bases sitting between them. The DNA for the CDR3 is TGTGCCTGGTCCTTCAGAATTAATGAAAAACTGTTTTTT. Amino acids: CAWSFRINEKLFF.

The genes are TRBV9 and TRBJ1-1; 7 positions match TRBD1. Trimming removed 3 bases from V and 5 bases from J; junction bases left unmatched: 7. The CDR3 spans 14 residues. Germline V gene sequence: CDR1 SGDLS, CDR2 YYNGEE. CDR3 loop: CASSATGSWTEAFF. The DNA of the CDR3 is TGTGCCAGCAGCGCGACAGGGAGTTGGACTGAAGCTTTCTTT.

The V call is TRBV5-5, the J call TRBJ2-7; 10 bases are a match to TRBD1. There are 15 residues in the CDR3. Trimming at V came to 7 bases and at J to 3 bases, leaving 10 bases not matched to a gene. Germline V lookup: CDR1 SGHKS, CDR2 YYEKEE (reference sequence). Written as DNA, the CDR3 is TGTGCCAGCCAGCTAGGGGGACAGGGGATCTACGAGCAGTACTTC. This gives the protein CASQLGGQGIYEQYF.

This sequence joins TRBV2 and TRBJ2-1; 7 positions agree with TRBD1. J gave up 4 bases and V 6 bases, and 0 bases lay outside the gene matches. CDR1 is SNHLY and CDR2 is FYNNEI in the germline V gene. The CDR3 contains 12 residues. In nucleotides, the CDR3 is TGTGCCAGCAGGGGACAGTACAATGAGCAGTTCTTC. It encodes CASRGQYNEQFF.

V is TRBV9 and J is TRBJ2-2; no clear D. V was clipped by 4 bases and J by 2 bases, with 12 bases between them. CDR1 is SGDLS and CDR2 is YYNGEE in the germline V gene. The length of the CDR3 is 15 residues. CDR3 bases: TGTGCCAGCAGCCCAACAATGGGCAACACCGGGGAGCTGTTTTTT. As protein: CASSPTMGNTGELFF.

A single count supports this clone. V and J are TRBV5-5 and TRBJ2-3, with D maybe TRBD2 (6 bases). Germline V gene sequence: CDR1 SGHKS, CDR2 YYEKEE (reference sequence). V gave up 4 bases and J gave up 0 bases, with 12 bases separating them. The CDR3 length is 15 residues. In DNA form, the CDR3 reads TGTGCCAGCAGCGCGGGACTCTCAAGCACAGATACGCAGTATTTT. Translating gives CASSAGLSSTDTQYF.

The V gene is TRBV10-2, the J gene TRBJ2-1; 12 bases agree with TRBD2. CDR1 WSHSY and CDR2 SAAADI come from the germline V gene. Unmatched junction bases numbered 3, after V lost 4 bases and J lost 8 bases. The CDR3 extends over 14 amino acids. The CDR3, as DNA: TGCGCCAGCAGTGGGACTAGCGGGATGGATGAGCAGTTCTTC. The encoded protein is CASSGTSGMDEQFF.

The CDR3 reads CASRGFGGDGYTF. DNA for the CDR3: TGTGCCAGCAGGGGGTTTGGAGGTGATGGCTACACCTTC. The rearrangement joins TRBV7-2 to TRBJ1-2; D is undetermined. Germline values: CDR1 SGHTA, CDR2 FQGNSA. This CDR3 spans 13 amino acids. The V and J ends lost 6 bases and 6 bases respectively, with 14 bases between them.

The V call is TRBV19, the J call TRBJ2-7; either TRBD1 or TRBD2 may supply D (5 bases each). Trimming removed 9 bases from V and 0 bases from J, with 15 bases in between. CDR1 is LNHDA and CDR2 is SQIVND in the germline V gene (reference sequence). This CDR3 has 14 residues. The CDR3 loop reads CASGTDGNSYEQYF. Written as DNA, the CDR3 is TGTGCCAGCGGGACCGACGGGAACTCCTACGAGCAGTACTTC.

This clone was detected only once. The chain employs TRBV7-9 and TRBJ2-2; the D is unclear. In germline, CDR1 is SEHNR, CDR2 FQNEAQ (reference sequence). V lost 3 bases and J lost 4, with 12 bases in between. The CDR3 contains 15 residues. CDR3 region: CASSFKASLTGELFF. CDR3 DNA sequence: TGTGCCAGCAGCTTCAAGGCTAGTCTCACCGGGGAGCTGTTTTTT. Variable domain in full (rest from reference TRBV7-9 and TRBJ2-2): DTGVSQNPRHKITKRGQNVTFRCDPISEHNRLYWYRQTLGQGPEFLTYFQNEAQLEKSRLLSDRFSAERPKGSFSTLEIQRTEQGDSAMYLCASSFKASLTGELFFGEGSRLTVL.

The chain links TRBV19 to TRBJ1-2, with 7 bases aligning to TRBD1. After removal of 6 bases from V and 2 bases from J, the junction contained 3 bases not matched to a gene. Germline V CDR1 and CDR2: LNHDA, SQIVND (reference sequence). This CDR3 has 13 residues. The CDR3 is CASRDRRNYGYTF. The CDR3 nucleotides read TGTGCCAGTAGGGACAGGAGAAACTATGGCTACACCTTC.